The clone carrying this T cell receptor beta chain was seen repeatedly, ten times or more. The antigen is undetermined. These data belong to a study of Graves' ophthalmopathy and Graves' hyperthyroidism. Study-level information: Peripheral blood samples were taken at initial diagnosis, before any treatment. Study results and limitations: The authors also found most expanded thyroid clonotypes above 0.001 frequency in blood.

RNA transcripts yielded amplified TCR beta CDR3 regions. RT-PCR in the first round used HTBI primers; a second-round multiplex PCR followed. TCRdb re-called the multiplex PCR reads with MiXCR, one entry per CDR3 protein. Of about 500,000 distinct CDR3 sequences listed, over 13% are singletons. CDR1 is KGHDR, CDR2 SFDVKD, per germline. V gave up 4 bases and J gave up 6 bases; unmatched junction bases: 7. This CDR3 is built from 15 residues. Serum thyroxine and TRAb, along with clinical symptoms, thyroid ultrasound and orbital computed tomography, were what diagnosis relied on. The PBMCs used were ones drawn from approximately 10 ml of fresh peripheral blood.

The sequence was obtained from a woman aged 25 to 39 with Graves' ophthalmopathy. The sequencing input was blood. V gene TRBV24-1 combines with J gene TRBJ2-3, with TRBD2 matching over 9 bases. CDR3 protein: CATSDGGGATDTQYF. CDR3 nucleotides: TGTGCCACCAGTGACGGCGGGGGGGCAACGGATACGCAGTATTTT.